This T cell receptor beta chain was sequenced in a study of T cells in Graves' hyperthyroidism and ophthalmopathy. This clonotype was seen just once. TCR beta CDR3 region amplification was performed from RNA transcripts. HTBI primers were the set used in a first-round RT-PCR of the TCR CDR3. Using its own MiXCR run on the multiplex PCR reads, TCRdb lists one record per CDR3 protein. This table has hundreds of thousands of distinct CDR3 sequences, more than 20% appearing once. With 2 bases removed from V and 0 bases from J, the gap between germline ends came to 5 bases. CDR3 size: 12 residues. In germline, CDR1 is GTSNPN, CDR2 SVGIG (reference sequence).

The receptor comes from a man younger than 45 with Graves' ophthalmopathy. The rearrangement uses TRBV30 and TRBJ2-7; D gene ambiguous. The sample consisted of blood. CDR3 DNA: TGTGCCTGGAGTCAGCTCTCCTACGAGCAGTACTTC. Encoded protein: CAWSQLSYEQYF.